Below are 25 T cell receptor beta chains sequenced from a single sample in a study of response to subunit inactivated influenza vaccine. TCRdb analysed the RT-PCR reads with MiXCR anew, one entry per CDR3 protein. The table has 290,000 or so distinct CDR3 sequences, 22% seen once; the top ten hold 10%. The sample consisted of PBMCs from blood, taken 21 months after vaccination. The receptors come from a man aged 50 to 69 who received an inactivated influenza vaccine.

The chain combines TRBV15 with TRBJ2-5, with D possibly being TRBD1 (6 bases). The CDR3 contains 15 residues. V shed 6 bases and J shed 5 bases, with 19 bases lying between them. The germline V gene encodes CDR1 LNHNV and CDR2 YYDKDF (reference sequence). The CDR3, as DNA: TGTGCCACCAGTGCGAAGGGGGATCCATACGAGACCCAGTACTTC. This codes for CATSAKGDPYETQYF.

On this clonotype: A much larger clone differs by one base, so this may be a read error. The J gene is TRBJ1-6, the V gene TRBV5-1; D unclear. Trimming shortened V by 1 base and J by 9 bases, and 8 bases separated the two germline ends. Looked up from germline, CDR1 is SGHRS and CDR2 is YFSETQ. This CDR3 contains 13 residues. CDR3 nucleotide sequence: TGCGCCAGCAGCTTGACGACCGGTTCACCCCTCCACTTT. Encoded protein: CASSLTTGSPLHF.

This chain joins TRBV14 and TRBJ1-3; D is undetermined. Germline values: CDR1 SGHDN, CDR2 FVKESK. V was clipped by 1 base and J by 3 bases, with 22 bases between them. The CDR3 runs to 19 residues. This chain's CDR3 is CASSQGTMTEVLFGNTIYF. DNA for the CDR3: TGTGCCAGCAGCCAAGGGACTATGACTGAAGTCCTTTTTGGAAACACCATATATTTT.

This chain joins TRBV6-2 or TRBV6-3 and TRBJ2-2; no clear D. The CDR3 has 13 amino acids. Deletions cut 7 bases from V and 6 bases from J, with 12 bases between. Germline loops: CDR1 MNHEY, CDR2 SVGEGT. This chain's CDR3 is CASTDNGPGELFF. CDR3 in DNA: TGTGCCAGCACCGATAACGGGCCCGGGGAGCTGTTTTTT.

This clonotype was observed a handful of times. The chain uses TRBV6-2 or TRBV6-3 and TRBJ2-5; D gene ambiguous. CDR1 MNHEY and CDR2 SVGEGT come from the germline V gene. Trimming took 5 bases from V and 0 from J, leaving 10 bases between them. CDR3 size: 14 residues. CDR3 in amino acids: CASSNLPNQETQYF. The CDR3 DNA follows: TGTGCCAGCAGTAATCTACCTAACCAAGAGACCCAGTACTTC.

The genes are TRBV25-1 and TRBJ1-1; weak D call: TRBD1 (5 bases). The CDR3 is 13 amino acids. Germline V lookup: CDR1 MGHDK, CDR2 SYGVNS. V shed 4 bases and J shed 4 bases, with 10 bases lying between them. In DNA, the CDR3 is TGTGCCAGCAGTGGCAGGGCGGTCACTGAAGCTTTCTTT. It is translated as CASSGRAVTEAFF.

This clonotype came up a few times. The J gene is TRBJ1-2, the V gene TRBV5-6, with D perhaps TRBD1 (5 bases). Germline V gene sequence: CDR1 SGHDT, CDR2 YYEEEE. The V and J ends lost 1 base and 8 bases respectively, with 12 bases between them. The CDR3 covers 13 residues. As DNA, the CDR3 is TGTGCCAGCAGCTTGCGGGGGATGGGCGGCTACACCTTC. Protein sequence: CASSLRGMGGYTF. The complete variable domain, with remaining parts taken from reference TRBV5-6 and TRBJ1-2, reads DAGVTQSPTHLIKTRGQQVTLRCSPKSGHDTVSWYQQALGQGPQFIFQYYEEEERQRGNFPDRFSGHQFPNYSSELNVNALLLGDSALYLCASSLRGMGGYTFGSGTRLTVV.

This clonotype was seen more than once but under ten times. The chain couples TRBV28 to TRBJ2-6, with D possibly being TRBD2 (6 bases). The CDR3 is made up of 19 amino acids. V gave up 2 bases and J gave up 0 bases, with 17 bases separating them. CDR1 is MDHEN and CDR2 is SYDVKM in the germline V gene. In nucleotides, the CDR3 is TGTGCCAGCAGTTTAGTTACGGGAGAGACCTTCTCTGGGGCCAACGTCCTGACTTTC. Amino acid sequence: CASSLVTGETFSGANVLTF.

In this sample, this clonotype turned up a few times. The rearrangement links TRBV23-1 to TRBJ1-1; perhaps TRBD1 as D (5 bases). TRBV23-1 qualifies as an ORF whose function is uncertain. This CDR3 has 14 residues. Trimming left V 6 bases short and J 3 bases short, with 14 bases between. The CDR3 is CASSPRWGDTEAFF. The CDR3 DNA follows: TGCGCCAGCAGCCCTCGTTGGGGGGACACTGAAGCTTTCTTT.

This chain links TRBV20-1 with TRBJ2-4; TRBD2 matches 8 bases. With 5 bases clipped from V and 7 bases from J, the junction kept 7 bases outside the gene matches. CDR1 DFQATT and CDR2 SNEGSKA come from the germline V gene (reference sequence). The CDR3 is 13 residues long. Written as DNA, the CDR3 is TGCAGTGCTCCCGGGACTAGTAGTAACATTCAGTACTTC. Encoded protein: CSAPGTSSNIQYF.

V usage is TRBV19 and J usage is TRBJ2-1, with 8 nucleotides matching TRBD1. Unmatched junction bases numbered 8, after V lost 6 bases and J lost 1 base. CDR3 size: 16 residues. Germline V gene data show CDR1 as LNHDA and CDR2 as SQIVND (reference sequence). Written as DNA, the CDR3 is TGTGCCAGTAGCAATCAGGGGGCGCAGTCCTACAATGAGCAGTTCTTC. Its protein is CASSNQGAQSYNEQFF.

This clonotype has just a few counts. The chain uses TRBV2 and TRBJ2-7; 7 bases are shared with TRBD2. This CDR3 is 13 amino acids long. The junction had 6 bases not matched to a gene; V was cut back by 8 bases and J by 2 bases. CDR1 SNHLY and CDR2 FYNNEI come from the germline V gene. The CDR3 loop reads CASRDYQTYEQYF. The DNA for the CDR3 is TGTGCCAGCCGGGACTACCAGACCTACGAGCAGTACTTC.

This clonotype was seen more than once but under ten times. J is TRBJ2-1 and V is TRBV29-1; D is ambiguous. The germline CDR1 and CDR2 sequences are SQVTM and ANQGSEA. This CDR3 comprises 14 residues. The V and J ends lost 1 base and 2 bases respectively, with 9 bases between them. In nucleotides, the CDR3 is TGCAGCGTTGAAGTACACAGACCCTACAATGAGCAGTTCTTC. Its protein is CSVEVHRPYNEQFF.

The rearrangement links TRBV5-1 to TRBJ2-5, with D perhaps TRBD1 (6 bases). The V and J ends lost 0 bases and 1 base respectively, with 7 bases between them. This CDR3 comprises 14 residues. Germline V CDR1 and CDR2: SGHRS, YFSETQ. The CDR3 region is CASSLGQAQETQYF. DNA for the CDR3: TGCGCCAGCAGCTTGGGACAGGCCCAAGAGACCCAGTACTTC. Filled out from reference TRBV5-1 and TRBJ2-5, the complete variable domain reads KAGVTQTPRYLIKTRGQQVTLSCSPISGHRSVSWYQQTPGQGLQFLFEYFSETQRNKGNFPGRFSGRQFSNSRSEMNVSTLELGDSALYLCASSLGQAQETQYFGPGTRLLVL.

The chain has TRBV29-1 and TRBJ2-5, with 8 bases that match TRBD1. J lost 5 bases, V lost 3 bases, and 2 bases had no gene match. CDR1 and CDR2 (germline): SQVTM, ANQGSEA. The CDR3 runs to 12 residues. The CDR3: CSVDTGGETQYF. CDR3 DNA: TGCAGCGTTGACACAGGGGGGGAGACCCAGTACTTC.

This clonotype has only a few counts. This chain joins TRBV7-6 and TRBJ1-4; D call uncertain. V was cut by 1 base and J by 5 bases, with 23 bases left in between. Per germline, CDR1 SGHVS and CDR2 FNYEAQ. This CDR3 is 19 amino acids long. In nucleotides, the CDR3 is TGTGCCAGCAGCTTAGATTTTCGAAGAGTGGGGAGGATAAATGAAAAACTGTTTTTT. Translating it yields CASSLDFRRVGRINEKLFF.

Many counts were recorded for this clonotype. This CDR3 reads CSVSGDRGNTEAFF. CDR3 bases: TGCAGTGTGAGCGGAGACAGGGGGAACACTGAAGCTTTCTTT. The chain is built from TRBV20-1 and TRBJ1-1; TRBD1 matches at 8 bases. CDR1 and CDR2 from the germline V gene are DFQATT and SNEGSKA (reference sequence). After removal of 7 bases from V and 1 base from J, the junction contained 8 bases not matched to a gene. The CDR3 has 14 residues.

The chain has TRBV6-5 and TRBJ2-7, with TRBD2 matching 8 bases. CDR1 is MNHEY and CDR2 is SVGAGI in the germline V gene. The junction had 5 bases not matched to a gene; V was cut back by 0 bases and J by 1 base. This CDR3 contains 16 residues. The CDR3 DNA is TGTGCCAGCAGTTACTCGGTTCTAGCGGGTTCCTACGAGCAGTACTTC. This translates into CASSYSVLAGSYEQYF.

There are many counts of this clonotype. DNA for the CDR3: TGCAGTGCAACACAGGGGTCCCGCAATCAGCCCCAGCATTTT. As protein: CSATQGSRNQPQHF. The chain combines TRBV20-1 with TRBJ1-5; 7 nucleotides line up with TRBD1. Germline CDR1 reads DFQATT; CDR2 reads SNEGSKA (reference sequence). Trimming cost V 6 bases and J 2 bases; bases outside gene matches: 7. The CDR3 has 14 residues.

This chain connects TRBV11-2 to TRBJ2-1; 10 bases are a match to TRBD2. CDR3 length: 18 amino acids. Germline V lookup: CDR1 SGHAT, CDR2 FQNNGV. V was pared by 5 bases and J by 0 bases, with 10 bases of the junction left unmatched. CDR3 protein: CASSAGTSAMSSYNEQFF. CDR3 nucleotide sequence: TGTGCCAGCAGCGCCGGGACTAGCGCTATGAGCTCCTACAATGAGCAGTTCTTC.

The chain's CDR3 is CASSQESDNEQFF. CDR3 in DNA: TGCGCCAGCAGCCAAGAGTCGGACAATGAGCAGTTCTTC. The V call is TRBV4-3, the J call TRBJ2-1; D gene ambiguous. V lost 0 bases, J lost 5 bases, and 5 bases lay in between. This CDR3 is 13 amino acids long. CDR1 LGHNA and CDR2 YSLEER come from the germline V gene.

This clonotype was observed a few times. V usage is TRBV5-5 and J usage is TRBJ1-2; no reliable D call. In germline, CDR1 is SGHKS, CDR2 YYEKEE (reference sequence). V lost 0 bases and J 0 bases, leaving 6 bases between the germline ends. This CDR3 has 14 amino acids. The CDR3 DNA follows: TGTGCCAGCAGCTTGGCGGCTTCTAACTATGGCTACACCTTC. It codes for CASSLAASNYGYTF.

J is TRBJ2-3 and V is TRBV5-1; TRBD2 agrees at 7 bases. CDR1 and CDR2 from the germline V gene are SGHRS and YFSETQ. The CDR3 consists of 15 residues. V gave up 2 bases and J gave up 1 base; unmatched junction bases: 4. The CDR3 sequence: CASSLAGPRTDTQYF. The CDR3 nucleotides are TGCGCCAGCAGCTTAGCGGGACCACGCACAGATACGCAGTATTTT.

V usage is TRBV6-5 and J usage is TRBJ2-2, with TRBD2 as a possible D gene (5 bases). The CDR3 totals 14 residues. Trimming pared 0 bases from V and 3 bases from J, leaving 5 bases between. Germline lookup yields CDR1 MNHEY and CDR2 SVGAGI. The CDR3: CASSYSRDTGELFF. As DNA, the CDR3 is TGTGCCAGCAGTTACTCGAGGGACACCGGGGAGCTGTTTTTT.

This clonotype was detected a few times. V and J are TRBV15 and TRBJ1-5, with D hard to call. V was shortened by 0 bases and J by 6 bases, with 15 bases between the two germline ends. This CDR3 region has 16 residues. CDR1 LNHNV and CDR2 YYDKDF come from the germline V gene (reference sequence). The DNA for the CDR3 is TGTGCCACCAGCAGAGATCCGGACCAACCCGGTCAGCCCCAGCATTTT. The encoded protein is CATSRDPDQPGQPQHF.